This T cell receptor beta chain was documented in a study of CD8 T cells in ankylosing spondylitis. Notes on the study in general: Made up of fewer than ten highly homologous variants, a TCR beta motif appeared characteristic of ankylosing spondylitis blood.

Deletions cut 3 bases from V and 8 bases from J, with 26 bases between. This CDR3 has 18 residues. Germline CDR1 reads SNHLY; CDR2 reads FYNNEI. Each TCR beta library was made by quantitative 5'-RACE that incorporated molecular barcodes. Each CDR3 protein gets one entry after TCRdb re-called the 5' RACE reads with MiXCR. The table shows about 540,000 distinct CDR3 sequences, with roughly 12% occurring only once. In this sample, this clonotype turned up a few times. Its antigen remains unidentified. The clonotype comes from a male donor with ankylosing spondylitis. Sequenced: blood, either unsorted or a sorted T cell fraction (not recorded which). The rearrangement uses TRBV2 and TRBJ2-1; D might be TRBD1 or TRBD2, each matching 6 bases. CDR3 sequence reads: CASSEPRTGGVRTDEQFF. The CDR3 nucleotides read TGTGCCAGCAGTGAGCCCAGAACCGGGGGCGTTCGAACGGATGAGCAGTTCTTC.